This passage covers 27 T cell receptor beta chains from one sample sequenced in a study of molecular identifiers for immune sequencing clone quantification. TCRdb reprocessed the PCR reads via MiXCR and lists one record per CDR3 protein. The profile shows a few hundred thousand distinct CDR3 sequences, around 23% of them singletons. Sequenced input: naive CD8+ T cells from blood, with Jurkat cell RNA spiked in. Sample subset: FACS-sorted CD8+CD4-CCR7+CD45RA+ naive T cells. These receptor sequences come from a human donor in good health. Some libraries in this study had Jurkat cell RNA spiked in.

This clonotype was detected only a few times. The gene calls are TRBV5-4 and TRBJ2-1; possibly TRBD1 for D (6 bases). From germline, CDR1 is SGHNT and CDR2 YYREEE (reference sequence). This CDR3 contains 17 residues. V lost 3 bases and J 7 bases, leaving 23 bases between the germline ends. The DNA for the CDR3 is TGTGCCAGCAGCTCCCAACCACCGACAGGCCCCGGGAATGAGCAGTTCTTC. Encoded protein: CASSSQPPTGPGNEQFF. The whole variable domain, remainder taken from reference TRBV5-4 and TRBJ2-1, is ETGVTQSPTHLIKTRGQQVTLRCSSQSGHNTVSWYQQALGQGPQFIFQYYREEENGRGNFPPRFSGLQFPNYSSELNVNALELDDSALYLCASSSQPPTGPGNEQFFGPGTRLTVL.

The chain employs TRBV4-3 and TRBJ2-7; D is unresolved. The CDR3 sequence is 15 residues long. Looked up from germline, CDR1 is LGHNA and CDR2 is YSLEER. V lost 0 bases to trimming and J lost 9 bases, with 18 bases between them. The DNA of the CDR3 is TGCGCCAGCAGCCAAGAAGCAAGTGTCGGTATAGCGCAGTACTTC. Protein sequence: CASSQEASVGIAQYF.

Concerning this clonotype: With a much larger clone just one base away, this may be a read error. This rearrangement joins TRBV29-1 to TRBJ2-3; D remains unclear. This CDR3 has 10 residues. Germline assignment: CDR1 SQVTM and CDR2 ANQGSEA. Trimming stripped 7 bases from V and 6 bases from J, with 8 bases between. The CDR3 region has the DNA TGCAGCGGTGGGTCGGATACGCAGTATTTT. Amino acid sequence: CSGGSDTQYF.

This clonotype was seen only a few times. CDR3 loop: CASSELGTDLNTEAFF. The CDR3 nucleotides read TGTGCCAGCAGTGAATTGGGGACAGACCTTAACACTGAAGCTTTCTTT. V usage is TRBV25-1 and J usage is TRBJ1-1; 7 bases fit TRBD1. The CDR3 sequence is 16 residues long. CDR1 MGHDK and CDR2 SYGVNS come from the germline V gene. The J segment lost 2 bases and the V segment lost 1 base, leaving 7 bases of the junction unmatched.

This clonotype occurred once. The chain links TRBV12-3 or TRBV12-4 to TRBJ1-2; 7 bases map to TRBD1. The V segment lost 4 bases and the J segment 5 bases; nucleotides outside the gene matches: 7. The CDR3 totals 14 residues. The CDR3 protein is CASSSGTVNYGYTF. CDR3 nucleotides: TGTGCCAGCAGTTCGGGGACAGTGAATTATGGCTACACCTTC.

The V call is TRBV5-1, the J call TRBJ1-6; 7 positions match TRBD1. Germline V gene data show CDR1 as SGHRS and CDR2 as YFSETQ. The CDR3 has 16 residues. Losses at the gene ends were 4 bases for V and 5 bases for J; bases not matched to a gene: 9. The CDR3 coding sequence is TGCGCCAGCAGCCCGGCCCGGGACAGCAATAATTCACCCCTCCACTTT. Its protein product is CASSPARDSNNSPLHF.

The V gene is TRBV6-6, the J gene TRBJ1-1; TRBD1 might be the D (5 bases). V was shortened by 2 bases and J by 7 bases, with 11 bases between the two germline ends. Looked up from germline, CDR1 is MNHNY and CDR2 is SVGAGI (reference sequence). CDR3 size: 13 residues. In DNA form, the CDR3 reads TGTGCCAGCAGTTACCGGGACCACGATGAAGCTTTCTTT. Protein: CASSYRDHDEAFF.

This clonotype was counted only a few times. The rearrangement joins TRBV24-1 to TRBJ1-1, with D possibly being TRBD1 (5 bases). The CDR3 runs to 13 residues. CDR1 and CDR2 from the germline V gene are KGHDR and SFDVKD. V lost 4 bases, J lost 11 bases, and 16 bases lay in between. CDR3 nucleotides: TGTGCCACCAGTGACCGACAGTTCCCGAGGGCTTTCTTT. Protein: CATSDRQFPRAFF.

The gene calls are TRBV10-2 and TRBJ2-7; D is possibly TRBD1 or TRBD2 (5 bases each). The CDR3 has 14 residues. With 6 bases removed from V and 3 bases from J, the gap between germline ends came to 15 bases. Germline V gene lookup returns CDR1 WSHSY and CDR2 SAAADI. The CDR3 DNA sequence: TGCGCCAGCAGCCCGGGACCGCTAGTCTACGAGCAGTACTTC. The encoded protein is CASSPGPLVYEQYF.

The chain is built from TRBV27 and TRBJ1-6; maybe TRBD1 (5 bases). The V and J ends lost 5 bases and 5 bases respectively, with 19 bases between them. Germline values: CDR1 MNHEY, CDR2 SMNVEV (reference sequence). The CDR3 runs 17 residues. The CDR3 reads CASSEMGVQGNNSPLHF. In nucleotides, the CDR3 is TGTGCCAGCAGTGAAATGGGGGTCCAAGGAAATAATTCACCCCTCCACTTT.

This clonotype was seen ten or more times. The chain recombines TRBV5-1 with TRBJ1-1; D may be TRBD1 (6 bases). V gave up 0 bases and J gave up 4 bases, with 10 bases separating them. The CDR3 contains 14 residues. Germline V CDR1 and CDR2: SGHRS, YFSETQ. The DNA of the CDR3 is TGCGCCAGCAGCTTGGTCGGGGGGCTCACTGAAGCTTTCTTT. Encoded protein: CASSLVGGLTEAFF. Full variable domain (rest looked up from reference TRBV5-1 and TRBJ1-1): KAGVTQTPRYLIKTRGQQVTLSCSPISGHRSVSWYQQTPGQGLQFLFEYFSETQRNKGNFPGRFSGRQFSNSRSEMNVSTLELGDSALYLCASSLVGGLTEAFFGQGTRLTVV.

Only a few counts were recorded for this clonotype. The V and J genes are TRBV9 and TRBJ2-2; 11 bases map to TRBD2. The germline V gene encodes CDR1 SGDLS and CDR2 YYNGEE. Trimming took 0 bases from V and 6 from J; bases not matched to a gene: 4. The CDR3 covers 16 residues. DNA for the CDR3: TGTGCCAGCAGCGTAGAGACTAGCGGGAAGGCCGGGGAGCTGTTTTTT. Translated: CASSVETSGKAGELFF.

This clonotype was seen many times. The gene calls are TRBV12-3 or TRBV12-4 and TRBJ2-5; D unclear. Trimming pared 5 bases from V and 5 bases from J, leaving 21 bases between. The CDR3 spans 16 residues. This chain's CDR3 is CASSALFPTGQETQYF. CDR3 DNA sequence: TGTGCCAGCAGTGCCCTTTTCCCGACTGGGCAGGAGACCCAGTACTTC.

This clonotype was recorded only once. One junction end does not reproduce the germline sequence, and a read error may be involved. V and J are TRBV4-1 and TRBJ2-7, with unresolved D. This CDR3 is 13 amino acids long. The V gene's germline CDR1 is MGHRA and CDR2 YSYEKL. DNA of the CDR3: TGCGCCAGCAGCCAAGCTACATCCTACAAGCAGTACTTC. This codes for CASSQATSYKQYF.

The CDR3: CASSSSPSATDTQYF. The DNA of the CDR3 is TGTGCCAGCAGTTCCTCCCCGTCGGCGACAGATACGCAGTATTTT. The chain is built from TRBV27 and TRBJ2-3; D is uncertain. Germline V gene sequence: CDR1 MNHEY, CDR2 SMNVEV (reference sequence). The V and J ends lost 4 bases and 3 bases respectively, with 14 bases between them. The CDR3 spans 15 residues.

This clonotype was counted a few times. This chain connects TRBV2 to TRBJ2-7, with 8 positions matching TRBD2. Unmatched junction bases numbered 3, after V lost 2 bases and J lost 3 bases. The CDR3 is 14 residues long. Germline CDR1 is SNHLY and CDR2 is FYNNEI. This CDR3 is CASSEQRGFYEQYF. The CDR3 DNA sequence: TGTGCCAGCAGTGAACAGCGGGGGTTCTACGAGCAGTACTTC. Full variable domain (rest looked up from reference TRBV2 and TRBJ2-7): EPEVTQTPSHQVTQMGQEVILRCVPISNHLYFYWYRQILGQKVEFLVSFYNNEISEKSEIFDDQFSVERPDGSNFTLKIRSTKLEDSAMYFCASSEQRGFYEQYFGPGTRLTVT.

This clonotype was seen a handful of times. The chain carries TRBV4-3 and TRBJ2-7, with D maybe TRBD1 (5 bases). The CDR3 loop spans 17 amino acids. Trimming shortened V by 2 bases and J by 2 bases, and 19 bases separated the two germline ends. Per the germline V gene, CDR1 is LGHNA and CDR2 is YSLEER. CDR3 loop: CASSQFHKRQGAYEQYF. The CDR3 bases are TGCGCCAGCAGCCAATTCCATAAGCGCCAGGGTGCCTACGAGCAGTACTTC.

This clonotype was detected only a few times. The V gene is TRBV20-1, the J gene TRBJ2-7, with D possibly being TRBD1 (5 bases). V shed 0 bases and J shed 4 bases, with 19 bases lying between them. This CDR3 comprises 16 residues. Germline CDR1 is DFQATT and CDR2 is SNEGSKA (reference sequence). CDR3 sequence reads: CSARDSYRHQPYEQYF. The CDR3, as DNA: TGCAGTGCTAGAGACTCCTACAGGCATCAACCGTACGAGCAGTACTTC.

The genes are TRBV27 and TRBJ2-7; D is possibly TRBD2 (7 bases). Trimming stripped 6 bases from V and 2 bases from J, with 14 bases between. CDR3 size: 14 residues. Germline CDR1 MNHEY, CDR2 SMNVEV (reference sequence). CDR3 amino acids: CASRGGTKTYEQYF. CDR3 nucleotide sequence: TGTGCCAGCAGAGGGGGGACTAAGACCTACGAGCAGTACTTC.

In the case of this clonotype: A much larger clone lies a single base off, so this may be a read error. V usage is TRBV5-6 and J usage is TRBJ2-4; maybe TRBD2 (7 bases). The CDR3 runs 14 residues. Looked up from germline, CDR1 is SGHDT and CDR2 is YYEEEE. CDR3 amino acids: CAGSAGGPKGIQYF. The CDR3 nucleotides are TGTGCCGGCAGCGCCGGGGGGCCGAAGGGCATTCAGTACTTC.

This clonotype has ten or more counts. V is TRBV27 and J is TRBJ1-2; D call uncertain. Germline CDR1 and CDR2: MNHEY and SMNVEV (reference sequence). Trimming took 3 bases from V and 1 from J, leaving 12 bases between them. This CDR3 is built from 15 residues. This CDR3 is CASSFGPYNNYGYTF. In DNA, the CDR3 is TGTGCCAGCAGTTTTGGACCCTATAATAACTATGGCTACACCTTC.

This chain uses TRBV30 with TRBJ2-3, with TRBD2 matching over 7 bases. The J segment lost 4 bases and the V segment lost 2 bases, leaving 6 bases of the junction unmatched. CDR3 length equals 14 residues. The germline V gene has CDR1 GTSNPN and CDR2 SVGIG (reference sequence). CDR3 protein: CAWSRTGGADTQYF. The CDR3 coding sequence is TGTGCCTGGAGTAGAACGGGAGGTGCAGATACGCAGTATTTT.

This clonotype occurred a few times. The CDR3 DNA reads TGTGCCAGCAGCCCAACAAACGAGAACACAGATACGCAGTATTTT. It yields the protein CASSPTNENTDTQYF. This chain uses TRBV5-6 with TRBJ2-3, with no clear D. CDR1 and CDR2 (germline): SGHDT, YYEEEE. The CDR3 covers 15 residues. Trimming stripped 4 bases from V and 2 bases from J, with 14 bases between.

This clonotype was recorded a few times. The V and J genes are TRBV30 and TRBJ2-7; 8 nucleotides align to TRBD2. The junction had 5 bases not matched to a gene; V was cut back by 0 bases and J by 4 bases. There are 14 residues in the CDR3. Germline lookup yields CDR1 GTSNPN and CDR2 SVGIG (reference sequence). CDR3 region: CAWSVWTSPYEQYF. CDR3 nucleotide sequence: TGTGCCTGGAGTGTCTGGACTAGCCCATACGAGCAGTACTTC.

This clonotype was recorded at least ten times. Here the CDR3 DNA reads TGTGCCAGCTCATGGGGGGGGCTCGACACTGAAGCTTTCTTT. This translates into CASSWGGLDTEAFF. The chain couples TRBV27 to TRBJ1-1, with a possible D match to TRBD1 (6 bases). The CDR3 sequence is 14 residues long. The germline V and J ends were trimmed by 8 bases and 3 bases, with 16 bases remaining between them. The germline CDR1 and CDR2 sequences are MNHEY and SMNVEV (reference sequence).

This clonotype was found a few times. This chain connects TRBV3-1 to TRBJ2-3, with TRBD2 matching 11 bases. Trimming took 4 bases from V and 3 from J; bases not matched to a gene: 6. Germline V gene data show CDR1 as LGHDT and CDR2 as YNNKEL (reference sequence). CDR3 length: 16 residues. CDR3 in DNA: TGTGCCAGCAGCCCCTACCTAGCGGGAGGTACAGATACGCAGTATTTT. Translating gives CASSPYLAGGTDTQYF.

This clonotype was found a few times. Possible read error: a much larger clone is one base away. The chain has TRBV6-5 and TRBJ2-3; 14 bases map to TRBD2. Germline trimming cut 4 bases from V and 5 bases from J; bases unmatched to any gene: 5. The CDR3 runs 16 residues. Germline CDR1 is MNHEY and CDR2 is SVGAGI. CDR3 in DNA: TGTGCCAGCAGTTGCGTGGGACTAGCGGGAGAAGATACGCAGTATTTT. Translating it yields CASSCVGLAGEDTQYF.